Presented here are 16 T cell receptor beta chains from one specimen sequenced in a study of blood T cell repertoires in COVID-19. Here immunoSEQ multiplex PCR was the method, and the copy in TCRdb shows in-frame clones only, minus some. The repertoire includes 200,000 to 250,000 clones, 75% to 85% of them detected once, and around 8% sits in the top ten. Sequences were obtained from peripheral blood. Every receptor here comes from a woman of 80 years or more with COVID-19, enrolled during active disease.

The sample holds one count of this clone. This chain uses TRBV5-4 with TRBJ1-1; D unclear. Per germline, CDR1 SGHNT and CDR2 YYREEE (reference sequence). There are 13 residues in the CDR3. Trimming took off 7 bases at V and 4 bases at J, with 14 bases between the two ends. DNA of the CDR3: TGTGCCAGCGGATCTACCCGGGGCACTGAAGCTTTCTTT. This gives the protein CASGSTRGTEAFF.

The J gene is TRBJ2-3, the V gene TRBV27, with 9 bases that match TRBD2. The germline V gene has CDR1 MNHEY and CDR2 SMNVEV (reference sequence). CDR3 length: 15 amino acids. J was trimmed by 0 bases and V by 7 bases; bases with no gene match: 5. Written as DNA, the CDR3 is TGTGCCAGCACCTCGACTAGCGGTAGCACAGATACGCAGTATTTT. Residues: CASTSTSGSTDTQYF.

CDR3 sequence: CASSSIAESPEAFF. CDR3 sequence (DNA): TGTGCCAGCAGTTCTATCGCGGAGTCTCCTGAAGCTTTCTTT. This chain joins TRBV6-5 and TRBJ1-1; D gene ambiguous. The CDR3 has 14 residues. V was shortened by 4 bases and J by 6 bases, with 15 bases between the two germline ends. Germline assignment: CDR1 MNHEY and CDR2 SVGAGI.

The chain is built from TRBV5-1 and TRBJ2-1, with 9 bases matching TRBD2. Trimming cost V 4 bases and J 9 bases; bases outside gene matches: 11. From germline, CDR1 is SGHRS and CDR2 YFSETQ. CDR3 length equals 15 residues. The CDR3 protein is CASSPPAGGQGEQFF. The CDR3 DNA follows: TGCGCCAGCAGCCCCCCCGCGGGAGGGCAGGGTGAGCAGTTCTTC.

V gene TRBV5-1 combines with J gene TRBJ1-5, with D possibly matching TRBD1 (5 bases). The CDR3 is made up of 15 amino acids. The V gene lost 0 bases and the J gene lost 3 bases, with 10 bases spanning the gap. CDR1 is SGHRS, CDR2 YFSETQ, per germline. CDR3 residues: CASSLGQSNNQPQHF. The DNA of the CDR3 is TGCGCCAGCAGCTTGGGACAGAGTAACAATCAGCCCCAGCATTTT.

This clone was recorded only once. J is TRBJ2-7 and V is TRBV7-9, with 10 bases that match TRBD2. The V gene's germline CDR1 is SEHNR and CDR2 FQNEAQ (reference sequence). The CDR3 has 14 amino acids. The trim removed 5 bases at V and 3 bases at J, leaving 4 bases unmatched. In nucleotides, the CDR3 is TGTGCCAGCAGCGAAACTAGCGGGGTCTACGAGCAGTACTTC. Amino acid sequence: CASSETSGVYEQYF. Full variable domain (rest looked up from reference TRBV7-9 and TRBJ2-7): DTGVSQNPRHKITKRGQNVTFRCDPISEHNRLYWYRQTLGQGPEFLTYFQNEAQLEKSRLLSDRFSAERPKGSFSTLEIQRTEQGDSAMYLCASSETSGVYEQYFGPGTRLTVT.

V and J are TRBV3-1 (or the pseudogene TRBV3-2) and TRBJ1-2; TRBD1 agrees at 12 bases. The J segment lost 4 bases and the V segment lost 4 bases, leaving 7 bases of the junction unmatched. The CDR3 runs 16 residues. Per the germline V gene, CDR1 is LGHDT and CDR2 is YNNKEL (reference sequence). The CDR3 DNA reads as TGTGCCAGCAGCCCCGGGGACAGGGGGCGAAGCTATGGCTACACCTTC. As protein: CASSPGDRGRSYGYTF.

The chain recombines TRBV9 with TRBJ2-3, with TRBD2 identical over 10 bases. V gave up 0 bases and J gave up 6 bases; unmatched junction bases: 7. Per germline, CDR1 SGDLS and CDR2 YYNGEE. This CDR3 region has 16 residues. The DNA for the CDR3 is TGTGCCAGCAGCGTAGACCCAGCGGGAGGGCCGGATACGCAGTATTTT. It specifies CASSVDPAGGPDTQYF.

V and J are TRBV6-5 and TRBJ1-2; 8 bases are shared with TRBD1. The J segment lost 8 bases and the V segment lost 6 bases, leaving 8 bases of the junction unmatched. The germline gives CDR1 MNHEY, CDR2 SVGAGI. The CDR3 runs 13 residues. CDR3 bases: TGTGCCAGCAGCAAAAACAGGGGGGAGGGCTACACCTTC. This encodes CASSKNRGEGYTF.

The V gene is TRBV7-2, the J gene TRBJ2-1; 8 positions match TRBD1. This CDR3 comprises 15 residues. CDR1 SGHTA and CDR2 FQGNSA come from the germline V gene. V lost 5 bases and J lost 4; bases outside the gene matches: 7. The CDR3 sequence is CASSPRTGKYNEQFF. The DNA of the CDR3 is TGTGCCAGCAGCCCACGGACAGGGAAATACAATGAGCAGTTCTTC.

CDR3 in amino acids: CATSRERGSYNEQFF. The DNA of the CDR3 is TGTGCCACCAGCAGGGAGCGGGGCTCCTACAATGAGCAGTTCTTC. This rearrangement joins TRBV15 to TRBJ2-1, with 7 positions matching TRBD2. CDR3 length: 15 residues. V was pared by 3 bases and J by 0 bases, with 2 bases of the junction left unmatched. CDR1 is LNHNV, CDR2 YYDKDF, per germline (reference sequence).

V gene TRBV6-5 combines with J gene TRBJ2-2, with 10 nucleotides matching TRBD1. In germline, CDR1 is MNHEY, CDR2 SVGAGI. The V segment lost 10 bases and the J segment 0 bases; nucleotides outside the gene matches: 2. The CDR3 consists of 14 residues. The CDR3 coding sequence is TGTGCCACCGGACAGGGGGCGAACACCGGGGAGCTGTTTTTT. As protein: CATGQGANTGELFF.

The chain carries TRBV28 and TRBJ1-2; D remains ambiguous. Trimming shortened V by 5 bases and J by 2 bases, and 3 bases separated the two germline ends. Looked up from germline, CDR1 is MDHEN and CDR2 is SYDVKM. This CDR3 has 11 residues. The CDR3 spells CASSQNYGYTF. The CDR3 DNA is TGTGCCAGCAGTCAAAACTATGGCTACACCTTC.

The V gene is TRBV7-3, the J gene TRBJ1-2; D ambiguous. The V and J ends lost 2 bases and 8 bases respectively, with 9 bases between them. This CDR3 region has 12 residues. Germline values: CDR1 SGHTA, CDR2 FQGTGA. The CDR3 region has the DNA TGTGCCAGCAGCTTATCCGGGGTCGGCTACACCTTC. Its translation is CASSLSGVGYTF.

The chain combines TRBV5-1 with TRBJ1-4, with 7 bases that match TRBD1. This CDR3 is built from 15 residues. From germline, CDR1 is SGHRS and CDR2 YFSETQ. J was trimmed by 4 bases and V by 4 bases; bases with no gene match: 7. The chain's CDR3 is CASSPGDRDNEKLFF. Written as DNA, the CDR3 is TGCGCCAGCAGCCCCGGAGACAGGGATAATGAAAAACTGTTTTTT.

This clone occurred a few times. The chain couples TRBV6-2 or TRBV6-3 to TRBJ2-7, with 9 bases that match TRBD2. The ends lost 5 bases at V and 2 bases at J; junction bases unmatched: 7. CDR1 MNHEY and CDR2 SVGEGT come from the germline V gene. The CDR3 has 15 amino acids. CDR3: CASSQPPSGAYEQYF. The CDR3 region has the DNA TGTGCCAGCAGTCAGCCTCCTAGCGGGGCCTACGAGCAGTACTTC.